This TCR beta chain emerged from a study of shared clonotypes between healthy human individuals. Study context: Donors consisted of two women and three men between 18 and 49.

This was a deep-level run. The authors distributed each subset's genomic DNA evenly over several immunoSEQ plates. The method was immunoSEQ multiplex PCR; TCRdb's version includes in-frame clones alone and lacks a portion of them. The table includes about 490,000 clones, approximately 81% detected once. Germline V gives CDR1 KGHSH, CDR2 LQKENI. The CDR3 is 15 residues long. After removal of 2 bases from V and 2 bases from J, the junction contained 2 bases not matched to a gene. The table lists this clone with a count of one. The study drew all its donors from Caucasian adults living in Nashville, Tennessee.

The rearrangement links TRBV18 to TRBJ2-5, with 10 bases fitting TRBD2. The TCR comes from a middle-aged woman in good health. Some clones in this sample may be carry-over from other donors' samples. The sequencing input was PBMCs. DNA for the CDR3: TGTGCCAGCTCACCAGGACTAGCGGCTCAAGAGACCCAGTACTTC. Translation gives CASSPGLAAQETQYF.